Sequencing of this TCR beta chain was carried out in a study of blood T cells in healthy people across ages. As concerns this clonotype: Its antigen is not identified.

The CDR3 has 14 amino acids. Trimming pared 0 bases from V and 6 bases from J, leaving 11 bases between. The germline CDR1 and CDR2 sequences are SEHNR and FQNEAQ (reference sequence). Donors ranged from 6 to 90 years old and were healthy Caucasians in Russia. Findings and caveats of the study: TCR beta diversity was tightly associated with the proportion of naive T cells. CMV status of donors was unknown, possibly confounding expanded clonotype changes. Reliance upon unsorted PBMCs precluded definitive naive versus antigen-experienced comparison.

For the second PCR, which ran for 7 to 11 cycles, a sample-barcoded 5' primer and a J-beta primer mix were used. TCRdb processed the 5' RACE reads anew with MiXCR; each CDR3 protein has one entry. The sample lists 1.5 million to 1.9 million distinct CDR3 sequences; 35% to 45% were seen once. This chain uses TRBV7-9 with TRBJ1-1; D remains unclear. Sequenced: blood. This TCR was sampled from a woman aged 18-29 years in good health. CDR3 amino acids: CASSLAGSAPEAFF. CDR3 nucleotides: TGTGCCAGCAGCTTAGCCGGGTCAGCGCCTGAAGCTTTCTTT.